Below, 13 T cell receptor beta chains from the same sample are listed, as sequenced in a study of blood T cell repertoires in COVID-19. Clones were sequenced by immunoSEQ multiplex PCR, and TCRdb holds only the in-frame ones, with some missing. The sample records about 240,000 clones, around four fifths being singletons. Source material: peripheral blood. The source of these receptors is a woman aged 80 or over with COVID-19, enrolled during active disease.

The chain uses TRBV18 and TRBJ1-2; 8 nucleotides agree with TRBD1. The V gene end was trimmed by 5 bases and the J gene end by 4 bases; junction bases not matched to a gene: 12. Germline V gives CDR1 KGHSH, CDR2 LQKENI. There are 16 residues in the CDR3. Written as DNA, the CDR3 is TGTGCCAGCTCAGCCTCACAGCTGGGGACAGGCTATGGCTACACCTTC. It codes for CASSASQLGTGYGYTF. Full variable domain (missing parts from reference TRBV18 and TRBJ1-2): NAGVMQNPRHLVRRRGQEARLRCSPMKGHSHVYWYRQLPEEGLKFMVYLQKENIIDESGMPKERFSAEFPKEGPSILRIQQVVRGDSAAYFCASSASQLGTGYGYTFGSGTRLTVV.

The sample holds a few counts of this clone. This chain connects TRBV3-1 (or the pseudogene TRBV3-2) to TRBJ1-6; unclear D gene. Trimming cost V 0 bases and J 7 bases, with 7 bases left between them. The germline CDR1 and CDR2 sequences are LGHDT and YNNKEL (reference sequence). The length of the CDR3 is 14 residues. The DNA of the CDR3 is TGTGCCAGCAGCCAAGATTGCGTAAATTCACCCCTCCACTTT. This codes for CASSQDCVNSPLHF.

In nucleotides, the CDR3 is TGTGCCAGCAGTTACAGACAGGGACGAACTGAAGCTTTCTTT. Translation: CASSYRQGRTEAFF. The chain joins TRBV6-5 to TRBJ1-1, with 7 bases aligning to TRBD1. The germline gives CDR1 MNHEY, CDR2 SVGAGI. The CDR3 runs to 14 residues. V was clipped by 2 bases and J by 5 bases; unmatched bases: 5.

This clone occurred once. The chain employs TRBV2 and TRBJ2-3; the match to TRBD2 covers 8 bases. Germline V CDR1 and CDR2: SNHLY, FYNNEI. The CDR3 covers 16 residues. The J segment lost 5 bases and the V segment lost 5 bases, leaving 12 bases of the junction unmatched. The chain's CDR3 is CASSLYSGTGVDTQYF. The DNA for the CDR3 is TGTGCCAGCAGTCTCTATAGCGGGACCGGCGTAGATACGCAGTATTTT.

This clone was counted a single time. The same CDR3 can be traced to other DNA sequences in this sample. The V gene is TRBV24-1, the J gene TRBJ2-1; 9 positions agree with TRBD1. Looked up from germline, CDR1 is KGHDR and CDR2 is SFDVKD. Losses at the gene ends were 4 bases for V and 7 bases for J; bases not matched to a gene: 7. The CDR3 totals 15 residues. The CDR3 nucleotides read TGTGCCACCAGTGACCCGGGACAGGGTGGAAATGAGCAGTTCTTC. Its translation is CATSDPGQGGNEQFF.

The chain couples TRBV7-9 to TRBJ1-2, with TRBD1 matching 7 bases. CDR3 length equals 14 residues. In germline, CDR1 is SEHNR, CDR2 FQNEAQ (reference sequence). V was pared by 5 bases and J by 5 bases, with 8 bases of the junction left unmatched. This CDR3 is CASSQPGTEYGYTF. The CDR3 nucleotides are TGTGCCAGCAGCCAACCGGGGACAGAGTATGGCTACACCTTC.

J is TRBJ1-2 and V is TRBV27; 9 bases are shared with TRBD1. This CDR3 comprises 16 residues. Germline V gives CDR1 MNHEY, CDR2 SMNVEV (reference sequence). Germline trimming cut 1 base from V and 3 bases from J; bases unmatched to any gene: 6. CDR3: CASSLLGDREYYGYTF. The CDR3 DNA reads as TGTGCCAGCAGTTTATTAGGGGACAGGGAATACTATGGCTACACCTTC.

This rearrangement joins TRBV5-1 to TRBJ1-2; a weak D match, TRBD1 (6 bases). Germline CDR1 is SGHRS and CDR2 is YFSETQ. CDR3 length: 13 residues. V was shortened by 4 bases and J by 5 bases, with 12 bases between the two germline ends. The DNA of the CDR3 is TGCGCCAGCAGCACCCGGACAGAGTATGGCTACACCTTC. It codes for CASSTRTEYGYTF.

The J gene is TRBJ2-2, the V gene TRBV19, with TRBD2 matching over 8 bases. V dropped 3 bases and J dropped 4; count of bases not matched to a gene: 7. Germline V gene sequence: CDR1 LNHDA, CDR2 SQIVND (reference sequence). This CDR3 is 16 amino acids long. CDR3 loop: CASSIAGGGVTGELFF. The CDR3, as DNA: TGTGCCAGTAGTATCGCCGGGGGGGGTGTCACCGGGGAGCTGTTTTTT. The full variable domain, rest sourced from reference TRBV19 and TRBJ2-2, is DGGITQSPKYLFRKEGQNVTLSCEQNLNHDAMYWYRQDPGQGLRLIYYSQIVNDFQKGDIAEGYSVSREKKESFPLTVTSAQKNPTAFYLCASSIAGGGVTGELFFGEGSRLTVL.

The V gene is TRBV5-1, the J gene TRBJ2-1, with 9 bases identical to TRBD2. The germline gives CDR1 SGHRS, CDR2 YFSETQ. V was pared by 0 bases and J by 10 bases, with 8 bases of the junction left unmatched. The CDR3 length is 15 residues. This CDR3 is CASSLGAGGSGEQFF. DNA for the CDR3: TGCGCCAGCAGCTTGGGAGCGGGAGGTTCTGGGGAGCAGTTCTTC.

The sample holds one count of this clone. The chain carries TRBV5-1 and TRBJ1-5; 8 nucleotides align to TRBD1. The CDR3 runs 14 residues. Trimming at V came to 4 bases and at J to 7 bases, leaving 7 bases not matched to a gene. CDR1 SGHRS and CDR2 YFSETQ come from the germline V gene. The CDR3 is CASSPGQGKQPQHF. Here the CDR3 DNA reads TGCGCCAGCAGCCCTGGACAGGGTAAGCAGCCCCAGCATTTT. The whole variable domain, filled in from reference TRBV5-1 and TRBJ1-5, reads KAGVTQTPRYLIKTRGQQVTLSCSPISGHRSVSWYQQTPGQGLQFLFEYFSETQRNKGNFPGRFSGRQFSNSRSEMNVSTLELGDSALYLCASSPGQGKQPQHFGDGTRLSIL.

This chain links TRBV29-1 with TRBJ2-1; D ambiguous. The germline V gene has CDR1 SQVTM and CDR2 ANQGSEA. This CDR3 comprises 12 residues. V was shortened by 7 bases and J by 8 bases, with 15 bases between the two germline ends. CDR3 bases: TGCAGCGCTTTACTAAGAGCAGATGAGCAGTTCTTC. Translated: CSALLRADEQFF.

This clone was counted a single time. V is TRBV7-8 and J is TRBJ1-1; D might be TRBD1 (5 bases). V was trimmed by 5 bases and J by 0 bases, leaving 13 bases between them. This CDR3 is built from 15 residues. The V gene's germline CDR1 is SGHVS and CDR2 FQNEAQ. CDR3 DNA sequence: TGTGCCAGCAGCCGAGTCGACAGACTGAACACTGAAGCTTTCTTT. Amino acids: CASSRVDRLNTEAFF.